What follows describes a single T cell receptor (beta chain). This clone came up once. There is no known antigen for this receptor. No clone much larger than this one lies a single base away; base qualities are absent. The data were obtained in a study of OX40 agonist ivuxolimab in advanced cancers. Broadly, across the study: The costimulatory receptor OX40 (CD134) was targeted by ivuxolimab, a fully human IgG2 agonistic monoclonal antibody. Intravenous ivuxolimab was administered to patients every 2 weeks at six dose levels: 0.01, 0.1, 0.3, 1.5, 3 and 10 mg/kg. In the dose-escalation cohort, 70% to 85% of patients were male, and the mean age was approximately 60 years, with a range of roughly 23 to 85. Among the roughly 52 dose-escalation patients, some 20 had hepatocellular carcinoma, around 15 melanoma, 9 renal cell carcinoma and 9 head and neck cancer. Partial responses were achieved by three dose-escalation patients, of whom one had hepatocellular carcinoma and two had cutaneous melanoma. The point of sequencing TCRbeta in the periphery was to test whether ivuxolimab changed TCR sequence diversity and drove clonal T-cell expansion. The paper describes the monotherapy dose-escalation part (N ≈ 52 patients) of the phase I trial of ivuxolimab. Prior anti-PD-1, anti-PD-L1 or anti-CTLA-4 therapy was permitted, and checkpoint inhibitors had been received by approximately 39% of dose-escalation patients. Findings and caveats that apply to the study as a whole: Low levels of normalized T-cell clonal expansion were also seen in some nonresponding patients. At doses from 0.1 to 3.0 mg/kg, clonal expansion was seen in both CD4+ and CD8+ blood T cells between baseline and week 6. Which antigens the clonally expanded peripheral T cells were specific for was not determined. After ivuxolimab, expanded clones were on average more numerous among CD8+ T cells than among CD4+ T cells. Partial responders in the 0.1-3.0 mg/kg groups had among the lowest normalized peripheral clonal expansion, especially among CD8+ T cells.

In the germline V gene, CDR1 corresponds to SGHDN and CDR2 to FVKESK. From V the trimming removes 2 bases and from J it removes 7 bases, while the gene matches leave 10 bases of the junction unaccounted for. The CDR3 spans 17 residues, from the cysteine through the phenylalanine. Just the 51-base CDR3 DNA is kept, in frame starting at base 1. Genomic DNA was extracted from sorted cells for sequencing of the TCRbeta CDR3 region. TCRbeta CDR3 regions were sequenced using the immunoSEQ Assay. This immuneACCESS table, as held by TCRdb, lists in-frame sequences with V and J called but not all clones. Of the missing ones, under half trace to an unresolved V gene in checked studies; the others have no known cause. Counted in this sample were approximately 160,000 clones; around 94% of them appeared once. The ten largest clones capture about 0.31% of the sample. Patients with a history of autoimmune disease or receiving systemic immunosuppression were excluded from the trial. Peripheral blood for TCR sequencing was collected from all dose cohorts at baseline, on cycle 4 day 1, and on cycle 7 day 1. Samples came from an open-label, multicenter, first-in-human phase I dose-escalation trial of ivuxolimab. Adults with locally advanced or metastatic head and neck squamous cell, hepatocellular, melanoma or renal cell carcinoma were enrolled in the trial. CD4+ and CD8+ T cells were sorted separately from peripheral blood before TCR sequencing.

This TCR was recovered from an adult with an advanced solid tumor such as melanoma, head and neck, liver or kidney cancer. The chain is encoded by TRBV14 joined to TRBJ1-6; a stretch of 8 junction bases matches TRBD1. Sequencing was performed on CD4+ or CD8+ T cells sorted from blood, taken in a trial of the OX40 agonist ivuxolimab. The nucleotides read TGTGCCAGCAGCCAACGACAGGGGATGGGGTACAATTCACCCCTCCACTTT. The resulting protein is CASSQRQGMGYNSPLHF.